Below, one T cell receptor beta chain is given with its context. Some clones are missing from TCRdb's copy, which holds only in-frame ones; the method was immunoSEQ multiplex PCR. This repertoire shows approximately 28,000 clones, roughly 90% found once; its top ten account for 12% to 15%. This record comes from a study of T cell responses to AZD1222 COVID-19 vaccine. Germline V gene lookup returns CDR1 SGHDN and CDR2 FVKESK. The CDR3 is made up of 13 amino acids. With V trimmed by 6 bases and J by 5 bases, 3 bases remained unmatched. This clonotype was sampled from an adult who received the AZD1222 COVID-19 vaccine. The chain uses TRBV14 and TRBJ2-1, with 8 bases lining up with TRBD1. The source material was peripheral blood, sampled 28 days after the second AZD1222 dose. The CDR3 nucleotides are TGTGCCAGCAGTAGGACAGGGAACAATGAGCAGTTCTTC. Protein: CASSRTGNNEQFF.